The next 21 T cell receptor beta chains were all read from a single sample in a study of early T cells in non-severe SARS-CoV-2 infection. TCRdb analysed the 5' RACE reads with MiXCR anew, one entry per CDR3 protein. The top ten hold roughly 3.7% of the sample, which has around 77,000 distinct CDR3 sequences, approximately 15% seen once. Sample: whole blood, taken at baseline. The receptors here all came from an adult who was a healthcare worker with PCR-confirmed SARS-CoV-2 infection or an uninfected control (not recorded which).

This clonotype occurred many times. This chain joins TRBV5-1 and TRBJ2-5; D not certain. Germline V gene data show CDR1 as SGHRS and CDR2 as YFSETQ. V was trimmed by 0 bases and J by 5 bases, leaving 2 bases between them. The CDR3 is 11 residues long. CDR3 nucleotides: TGCGCCAGCAGCTTGGATGAGACCCAGTACTTC. Protein sequence: CASSLDETQYF.

This sequence joins TRBV29-1 and TRBJ2-1; 9 nucleotides align to TRBD2. The CDR3 is 15 residues long. CDR1 and CDR2 (germline): SQVTM, ANQGSEA. The trim removed 4 bases at V and 0 bases at J, leaving 4 bases unmatched. The CDR3 reads CSVVGGRASYNEQFF. For the CDR3, the DNA is TGCAGCGTTGTAGGCGGGAGGGCCTCCTACAATGAGCAGTTCTTC.

Worth noting for this clonotype: One junction end does not reproduce the germline sequence, and a read error may be involved. This rearrangement joins TRBV11-2 to TRBJ2-7, with D maybe TRBD2 (5 bases). CDR1 is SGHAT, CDR2 FQNNGV, per germline. The CDR3 covers 14 residues. The CDR3 sequence is CARSLSLSGYEQYF. In nucleotides, the CDR3 is TGTGCCAGGAGCTTATCTCTCTCGGGATACGAGCAGTACTTC.

This clonotype was detected ten times or more. CDR3 in amino acids: CASSLTRGQFF. Here the CDR3 DNA reads TGTGCCAGCAGCTTGACTAGGGGGCAGTTCTTC. V is TRBV7-2 and J is TRBJ2-1; the D gene is possibly TRBD2 (6 bases). Germline V gene data show CDR1 as SGHTA and CDR2 as FQGNSA. CDR3 length: 11 residues. V shed 3 bases and J shed 12 bases, with 9 bases lying between them.

This clonotype turned up a few times. V is TRBV27 and J is TRBJ1-5; D is possibly TRBD1 (5 bases). V was clipped by 2 bases and J by 1 base, with 6 bases between them. CDR1 MNHEY and CDR2 SMNVEV come from the germline V gene (reference sequence). The CDR3 spans 14 residues. The CDR3 is CASSLQGSNQPQHF. CDR3 nucleotide sequence: TGTGCCAGCAGTTTACAGGGAAGCAATCAGCCCCAGCATTTT.

J is TRBJ2-1 and V is TRBV20-1; the D gene is possibly TRBD2 (5 bases). The CDR3 is 17 amino acids. The germline V and J ends were trimmed by 0 bases and 0 bases, with 15 bases remaining between them. Germline V CDR1 and CDR2: DFQATT, SNEGSKA (reference sequence). This chain's CDR3 is CSAREFGSESSYNEQFF. In nucleotides, the CDR3 is TGCAGTGCTAGAGAATTTGGGAGCGAGAGCTCCTACAATGAGCAGTTCTTC.

The chain employs TRBV24-1 and TRBJ2-5; D is unclear. The CDR3 is 14 amino acids. Germline CDR1 reads KGHDR; CDR2 reads SFDVKD. V was shortened by 1 base and J by 2 bases, with 7 bases between the two germline ends. The CDR3 DNA follows: TGTGCCACCAGTGATTTTGACCAGCAAGAGACCCAGTACTTC. Translating gives CATSDFDQQETQYF.

The rearrangement links TRBV28 to TRBJ1-2; D might be TRBD1 (6 bases). Germline V lookup: CDR1 MDHEN, CDR2 SYDVKM. V gave up 6 bases and J gave up 4 bases, with 18 bases separating them. The CDR3 loop spans 15 amino acids. CDR3 loop: CASSRTRTVSYGYTF. The CDR3, as DNA: TGTGCCAGCAGCCGAACCCGGACAGTAAGCTATGGCTACACCTTC.

The gene calls are TRBV28 and TRBJ1-1; TRBD1 agrees at 9 bases. The CDR3 has 13 amino acids. CDR1 and CDR2 from the germline V gene are MDHEN and SYDVKM. V trimming: 10 bases; J trimming: 5 bases; junction bases outside the gene matches: 8. CDR3 DNA: TGTGCCATCTGGGGACAGGGAAGGACTGAAGCTTTCTTT. Residues: CAIWGQGRTEAFF.

The rearrangement joins TRBV6-6 to TRBJ1-1, with D perhaps TRBD1 (6 bases). CDR3 length: 15 residues. Trimming cost V 5 bases and J 1 base, with 14 bases left between them. CDR1 and CDR2 from the germline V gene are MNHNY and SVGAGI (reference sequence). CDR3 protein: CASSILGHQNTEAFF. The CDR3 DNA is TGTGCCAGCAGTATCCTGGGACACCAGAACACTGAAGCTTTCTTT.

The CDR3 nucleotides are TGTGCCAGCTCACCACCTGCGCTCCATAATGAAAAACTGTTTTTT. Protein: CASSPPALHNEKLFF. The V call is TRBV18, the J call TRBJ1-4; D is unclear. From germline, CDR1 is KGHSH and CDR2 LQKENI. The CDR3 has 15 amino acids. V was clipped by 0 bases and J by 4 bases, with 9 bases between them.

The V gene is TRBV20-1, the J gene TRBJ2-3, with TRBD2 matching 8 bases. The CDR3 is 15 residues long. Germline V gene lookup returns CDR1 DFQATT and CDR2 SNEGSKA (reference sequence). V shed 0 bases and J 3 bases; nucleotides not matched to a gene: 5. The CDR3 region has the DNA TGCAGTGCTAGAGATGGAACGGGAGGGACAGATACGCAGTATTTT. This sequence encodes CSARDGTGGTDTQYF.

This sequence joins TRBV12-2 and TRBJ2-2; the table gives TRBD2 as D, unverified against the DNA. TRBV12-2 is a listed pseudogene. CDR3 length: 15 residues. The CDR3: CASRLVMGETGELFF. The CDR3 nucleotides are TGTGCAAGTCGCTTAGTTATGGGAGAGACCGGGGAGCTGTTTTTT.

This clonotype came up a few times. This chain links TRBV27 with TRBJ2-4; D gene uncertain. V was trimmed by 3 bases and J by 7 bases, leaving 13 bases between them. The CDR3 contains 14 residues. Germline CDR1 MNHEY, CDR2 SMNVEV (reference sequence). The CDR3 DNA is TGTGCCAGCAGTTTTTCGGCGGACGCGAACATTCAGTACTTC. Protein: CASSFSADANIQYF.

This clonotype is medium-sized. V and J are TRBV12-3 or TRBV12-4 and TRBJ2-2; 9 nucleotides match TRBD2. V was clipped by 5 bases and J by 1 base; unmatched bases: 11. This CDR3 comprises 18 residues. CDR3 protein: CASSPPGAGGLNTGELFF. CDR3 DNA: TGTGCCAGCAGTCCCCCCGGGGCGGGAGGGCTGAACACCGGGGAGCTGTTTTTT.

This clonotype came up a few times. The chain links TRBV5-1 to TRBJ2-2; D call uncertain. Germline V gives CDR1 SGHRS, CDR2 YFSETQ. The CDR3 covers 13 residues. Trimming cost V 3 bases and J 6 bases, with 9 bases left between them. CDR3 in amino acids: CASSSSDAGELFF. The CDR3 nucleotides read TGCGCCAGCAGCTCGTCAGACGCCGGGGAGCTGTTTTTT. The full variable domain, its missing parts supplied by reference TRBV5-1 and TRBJ2-2, is KAGVTQTPRYLIKTRGQQVTLSCSPISGHRSVSWYQQTPGQGLQFLFEYFSETQRNKGNFPGRFSGRQFSNSRSEMNVSTLELGDSALYLCASSSSDAGELFFGEGSRLTVL.

This sequence joins TRBV20-1 and TRBJ1-2; D might be TRBD1 (6 bases). Trimming removed 0 bases at V and 4 bases at J, with 15 bases between. The CDR3 length is 15 residues. Germline CDR1 and CDR2: DFQATT and SNEGSKA (reference sequence). CDR3 amino acids: CSARDVNRARYGYTF. DNA of the CDR3: TGCAGTGCTAGAGATGTCAACAGGGCCCGCTATGGCTACACCTTC.

The table lists this clonotype with a few counts. J is TRBJ1-5 and V is TRBV18; D gene ambiguous. CDR1 is KGHSH, CDR2 LQKENI, per germline. The CDR3 is 14 amino acids. Trimming cost V 2 bases and J 5 bases, with 10 bases left between them. The CDR3 region is CASSPSTDDQPQHF. Written as DNA, the CDR3 is TGTGCCAGCTCACCAAGCACTGATGATCAGCCCCAGCATTTT.

This chain links TRBV24-1 with TRBJ2-1, with a weak D call TRBD2 (6 bases). Germline CDR1 KGHDR, CDR2 SFDVKD. The V end lost 9 bases, the J end lost 5 bases, and 7 bases lay between the germline ends. There are 11 residues in the CDR3. As DNA, the CDR3 is TGTGCCACCGGGGGGAACAATGAGCAGTTCTTC. Amino acid sequence: CATGGNNEQFF.

This clonotype showed up just a few times. The rearrangement uses TRBV30 and TRBJ1-1; D perhaps matches TRBD1 (5 bases). Trimming shortened V by 2 bases and J by 7 bases, and 14 bases separated the two germline ends. This CDR3 comprises 13 residues. CDR1 and CDR2 (germline): GTSNPN, SVGIG (reference sequence). The CDR3 nucleotides are TGTGCCTGGAGTCCCCATGGGGGAGTTGAAGCTTTCTTT. Its protein product is CAWSPHGGVEAFF. The complete variable domain, with remaining parts taken from reference TRBV30 and TRBJ1-1, reads SQTIHQWPATLVQPVGSPLSLECTVEGTSNPNLYWYRQAAGRGLQLLFYSVGIGQISSEVPQNLSASRPQDRQFILSSKKLLLSDSGFYLCAWSPHGGVEAFFGQGTRLTVV.

This clonotype came up many times. V usage is TRBV12-3 or TRBV12-4 and J usage is TRBJ2-3; D is ambiguous. Trimming removed 6 bases at V and 1 base at J, with 14 bases between. The CDR3 consists of 15 residues. The CDR3 DNA follows: TGTGCCAGCAGCCGGCCGGACCTTCGCACAGATACGCAGTATTTT. Translating it yields CASSRPDLRTDTQYF.